These 10 T cell receptor beta chains originate from one sample sequenced in a study of regulatory T cells in long-lasting Graves disease (TCRdb year 2021). The time point label, as the study defines it: persistent/refractory GD, antithyroid drugs over 5 years with positive TRAb. RNA was extracted from PBMCs in TRIzol for both TCR sequencing and RNA sequencing. Library method: multiplex PCR. For sequencing, an Illumina HiSeq 4000 was employed. TCR beta libraries were built with iRepertoire HTBI primers and Arm-PCR amplification of CDR3 regions. In-frame beta chains were kept once TCRdb had trimmed the public reads at Q25 with fastp and called clones with MiXCR. Records with the same CDR3 protein are collapsed into one entry carrying the most frequent genes and DNA. Counted in this sample were some 370,000 distinct CDR3 sequences; around 21% of them appeared once. More than 20% of the sample comes from the top ten.

The sample here was peripheral blood mononuclear cells (PBMCs), taken when the disease was refractory, from a patient treated with antithyroid drugs. The receptors come from a female donor with Graves disease.

This rearrangement joins TRBV28 to TRBJ2-5; D may correspond to TRBD1 or TRBD2 (5 bases each). V was clipped by 8 bases and J by 2 bases, with 15 bases between them. This CDR3 region has 14 residues. Germline V lookup: CDR1 MDHEN, CDR2 SYDVKM. Written as DNA, the CDR3 is TGTGCCAGCGGTCGGGGCCAAACTCAAGAGACCCAGTACTTC. It translates to CASGRGQTQETQYF.

This clonotype came up many times. At one of its ends the junction is not consistent with the germline gene, which may arise from a read error. The rearrangement links TRBV20-1 to TRBJ2-5; D gene unclear. CDR3 size: 13 residues. From germline, CDR1 is DFQATT and CDR2 SNEGSKA (reference sequence). Written as DNA, the CDR3 is TGCAGTCCTAGGGCGGCCCGCGAGGAGACCCAGTACTTC. Amino acids: CSPRAAREETQYF.

This clonotype has at least ten counts. The chain joins TRBV27 to TRBJ1-2; TRBD1 matches at 9 bases. Unmatched junction bases numbered 4, after V lost 6 bases and J lost 8 bases. The CDR3 runs to 12 residues. Germline-derived CDR1 and CDR2 are MNHEY and SMNVEV (reference sequence). The CDR3 sequence: CASRQGAGGYTF. The CDR3, as DNA: TGTGCCAGCAGACAGGGGGCGGGCGGCTACACCTTC.

This clonotype was seen at least ten times. The chain combines TRBV7-9 with TRBJ2-7; unclear D gene. Germline V gene sequence: CDR1 SEHNR, CDR2 FQNEAQ (reference sequence). The CDR3 covers 12 residues. V shed 1 base and J shed 6 bases, with 7 bases lying between them. The CDR3 reads CASSLDKSEQYF. The CDR3 region has the DNA TGTGCCAGCAGCTTAGACAAGTCCGAGCAGTACTTC.

In this sample, this clonotype turned up many times. The chain joins TRBV20-1 to TRBJ2-7; tentatively, D is TRBD1 or TRBD2 (6 bases each). The germline CDR1 and CDR2 sequences are DFQATT and SNEGSKA (reference sequence). Trimming cost V 7 bases and J 3 bases, with 13 bases left between them. The length of the CDR3 is 12 residues. The CDR3 loop reads CSGVEGGYEQYF. DNA for the CDR3: TGCAGTGGTGTAGAGGGGGGCTACGAGCAGTACTTC.

J is TRBJ2-3 and V is TRBV6-5, with D perhaps matching TRBD1 (6 bases). Germline lookup yields CDR1 MNHEY and CDR2 SVGAGI. The V and J ends lost 4 bases and 1 base respectively, with 18 bases between them. CDR3 length equals 17 residues. The CDR3 loop is CASSLSPTGGGTDTQYF. The CDR3 DNA reads TGTGCCAGCAGTTTATCCCCGACAGGCGGTGGCACAGATACGCAGTATTTT.

This clonotype was detected ten times or more. The CDR3 DNA follows: TGTGCCAGCAGTTACACAGCAACTAATGAAAAACTGTTTTTT. Residues: CASSYTATNEKLFF. The J gene is TRBJ1-4, the V gene TRBV6-5; D uncertain. Germline V gene sequence: CDR1 MNHEY, CDR2 SVGAGI. Trimming removed 2 bases from V and 0 bases from J, with 4 bases in between. The CDR3 is made up of 14 amino acids.

There are a few counts of this clonotype. This rearrangement joins TRBV3-1 to TRBJ1-2; D gene ambiguous. The V and J ends lost 3 bases and 0 bases respectively, with 11 bases between them. The CDR3 contains 15 residues. Germline V gene sequence: CDR1 LGHDT, CDR2 YNNKEL (reference sequence). The CDR3 DNA sequence: TGTGCCAGCAGCCATGAAGGTTTAGCTAACTATGGCTACACCTTC. Translated: CASSHEGLANYGYTF.

Only a few counts were recorded for this clonotype. The V call is TRBV29-1, the J call TRBJ1-1; D gene ambiguous. Germline CDR1 and CDR2: SQVTM and ANQGSEA. The CDR3 totals 11 residues. V was cut by 5 bases and J by 1 base, with 5 bases left in between. In DNA form, the CDR3 reads TGCAGCGTTCGAGCGAACACTGAAGCTTTCTTT. Amino acid sequence: CSVRANTEAFF.

This clonotype appeared many times. The chain recombines TRBV12-3 or TRBV12-4 with TRBJ2-1, with a possible D match to TRBD1 (6 bases). V lost 6 bases, J lost 6 bases, and 21 bases lay in between. This CDR3 comprises 16 residues. Here the CDR3 DNA reads TGTGCCAGCAGGCCGCATACAGGGAGTGGGGCCAATGAGCAGTTCTTC. This codes for CASRPHTGSGANEQFF.